This T cell receptor beta chain was identified during a study of response to subunit inactivated influenza vaccine. TCRdb itself ran the RT-PCR reads through MiXCR, one entry per CDR3 protein. Of approximately 530,000 distinct CDR3 sequences in the sample, 6.5% to 8% are singletons; the top ten hold 10% to 15%. Study findings and constraints: That few new T cells are recruited by each seasonal influenza vaccination was the authors' suggestion.

This clonotype was observed a handful of times. As yet, its antigen is unknown. The ends were cut back, 5 bases at V and 6 bases at J, with 19 bases in the middle. Germline CDR1 and CDR2: DFQATT and SNEGSKA (reference sequence). The CDR3 spans 14 residues. Specimen: PBMCs from blood, collected around 25 months after vaccination. The chain combines TRBV20-1 with TRBJ1-2, with TRBD1 as a possible D gene (6 bases). The TCR was taken from a man between 50 and 69 years old who received an inactivated influenza vaccine. The CDR3 region has the DNA TGCAGTGCTCTCCTTCGTCGGGGGGCTGATGGCTACACCTTC. Its protein product is CSALLRRGADGYTF.